A single sample is the source of the 9 T cell receptor beta chains below, sequenced in a study of blood T cell repertoires in COVID-19. Only in-frame clones appear in the TCRdb table, and some are missing; sequencing was by immunoSEQ multiplex PCR. This table has more than 150,000 clones, roughly 84% appearing once. The sample taken for sequencing was PBMCs or T cells enriched from blood (not recorded which). All receptors derive from a woman aged 50 to 60 who had recovered from COVID-19.

V is TRBV18 and J is TRBJ1-3, with a tentative D call TRBD1 (5 bases). V lost 5 bases to trimming and J lost 2 bases, with 10 bases between them. The CDR3 runs to 14 residues. CDR1 is KGHSH and CDR2 is LQKENI in the germline V gene. The CDR3 bases are TGTGCCAGCTCAGTTCCAGGGACTGGAAACACCATATATTTT. Protein: CASSVPGTGNTIYF.

The chain carries TRBV18 and TRBJ1-1, with TRBD1 identical over 10 bases. Germline-derived CDR1 and CDR2 are KGHSH and LQKENI. The CDR3 runs to 17 residues. The V gene end was trimmed by 3 bases and the J gene end by 5 bases; junction bases not matched to a gene: 12. The CDR3 bases are TGTGCCAGCTCACCGGGGGACAGGGGCATGTCGGGGACTGAAGCTTTCTTT. Translation: CASSPGDRGMSGTEAFF.

The chain links TRBV15 to TRBJ2-3; no reliable D call. The germline CDR1 and CDR2 sequences are LNHNV and YYDKDF (reference sequence). The CDR3 loop spans 15 amino acids. Deletions cut 1 base from V and 4 bases from J, with 12 bases between. The DNA for the CDR3 is TGTGCCACCAGCAGAGGCGGCGGTTCGGCAGATACGCAGTATTTT. Translation: CATSRGGGSADTQYF.

The CDR3 spells CASSPGQGDGYTF. The CDR3 DNA is TGTGCCAGCAGCCCGGGACAGGGAGATGGCTACACCTTC. This chain connects TRBV12-3 or TRBV12-4 to TRBJ1-2; 9 bases agree with TRBD1. The ends lost 6 bases at V and 6 bases at J; junction bases unmatched: 5. The CDR3 has 13 residues.

This chain connects TRBV29-1 to TRBJ2-7; 7 bases are a match to TRBD2. V dropped 7 bases and J dropped 3; count of bases not matched to a gene: 9. The CDR3 loop spans 13 amino acids. The germline V gene encodes CDR1 SQVTM and CDR2 ANQGSEA. The CDR3 nucleotides are TGCAGCGCTCGCGGGGGATCCGGCTACGAGCAGTACTTC. Encoded protein: CSARGGSGYEQYF.

V usage is TRBV5-1 and J usage is TRBJ2-5; 13 positions agree with TRBD2. With V trimmed by 4 bases and J by 2 bases, 8 bases remained unmatched. This CDR3 contains 17 residues. Germline assignment: CDR1 SGHRS and CDR2 YFSETQ. The CDR3 region is CASSRGLAGSGQETQYF. CDR3 sequence (DNA): TGCGCCAGCAGCAGGGGACTAGCGGGATCGGGTCAAGAGACCCAGTACTTC.

The CDR3 DNA reads TGTGCCAGCACCGTTCACGGACAGGGGAACAATCAGCCCCAGCATTTT. Translated: CASTVHGQGNNQPQHF. This chain connects TRBV28 to TRBJ1-5; 9 bases fit TRBD1. CDR3 size: 16 residues. The germline gives CDR1 MDHEN, CDR2 SYDVKM. V lost 7 bases and J lost 3; bases outside the gene matches: 10.

This rearrangement joins TRBV7-2 to TRBJ1-2, with D perhaps TRBD1 (5 bases). This CDR3 region has 14 residues. The ends were cut back, 8 bases at V and 3 bases at J, with 16 bases in the middle. Germline V gene data show CDR1 as SGHTA and CDR2 as FQGNSA. This CDR3 reads CASVAGLNYYGYTF. The CDR3 bases are TGTGCCAGCGTGGCAGGGTTGAACTACTATGGCTACACCTTC.

The chain joins TRBV18 to TRBJ2-7; 8 nucleotides match TRBD1. CDR1 KGHSH and CDR2 LQKENI come from the germline V gene. The CDR3 sequence is 14 residues long. V lost 6 bases and J lost 0; bases outside the gene matches: 4. For the CDR3, the DNA is TGTGCCAGCTCTTGGACAGGGAGCTCCTACGAGCAGTACTTC. Its translation is CASSWTGSSYEQYF.